The 20 T cell receptor beta chains reported below all come from one sample, sequenced in a study of T cell responses to AZD1222 COVID-19 vaccine. This table comes from immunoSEQ multiplex PCR, and its TCRdb copy is limited to in-frame clones, with some not included. The table shows 100,000 to 150,000 clones, with roughly 90% occurring only once. Here the sequenced sample was peripheral blood, taken 28 days after the second dose of the MenACWY control vaccine. The receptors stem from an adult who received the MenACWY meningococcal vaccine as a control.

V usage is TRBV4-1 and J usage is TRBJ2-5; D possibly corresponds to TRBD1 (5 bases). Between the trimmed V and J ends, which lost 1 base and 5 bases, there was a span of 11 bases. CDR1 and CDR2 from the germline V gene are MGHRA and YSYEKL. The CDR3 is 14 residues long. DNA of the CDR3: TGCGCCAGCAGCCAAGGCAGGGCAAGGGAGACCCAGTACTTC. It codes for CASSQGRARETQYF.

This clone was recorded a few times. This chain links TRBV4-3 with TRBJ1-4; TRBD1 might be the D (6 bases). V shed 0 bases and J shed 11 bases, with 16 bases lying between them. Germline CDR1 reads LGHNA; CDR2 reads YSLEER. This CDR3 is built from 15 residues. The CDR3 DNA sequence: TGCGCCAGCAGCCAAGATCGGTTGGGGGGCGGCAAACTGTTTTTT. Its translation is CASSQDRLGGGKLFF.

This sequence joins TRBV7-2 and TRBJ1-1; no definite D call. The germline V and J ends were trimmed by 1 base and 2 bases, with 11 bases remaining between them. Germline loops: CDR1 SGHTA, CDR2 FQGNSA. This CDR3 is built from 15 residues. The CDR3: CASSLGSAANTEAFF. DNA of the CDR3: TGTGCCAGCAGCTTAGGGTCGGCAGCCAACACTGAAGCTTTCTTT.

This chain links TRBV24-1 with TRBJ2-2; TRBD1 agrees at 8 bases. The CDR3 length is 19 residues. V dropped 0 bases and J dropped 7; count of bases not matched to a gene: 15. Germline V gives CDR1 KGHDR, CDR2 SFDVKD. CDR3 in DNA: TGTGCCACCAGTGATTTGTTGCAGGGGGCCCCCTTTGAGATCGGGGAGCTGTTTTTT. This encodes CATSDLLQGAPFEIGELFF.

This chain uses TRBV24-1 with TRBJ2-7; 8 nucleotides line up with TRBD2. The CDR3 totals 14 residues. Germline V gives CDR1 KGHDR, CDR2 SFDVKD. V lost 4 bases to trimming and J lost 6 bases; unmatched junction nucleotides: 7. The CDR3 sequence is CATSDSGGPFEQYF. CDR3 DNA sequence: TGTGCCACCAGTGACAGCGGGGGACCTTTCGAGCAGTACTTC.

The chain couples TRBV23-1 to TRBJ1-4, with TRBD1 identical over 7 bases. TRBV23-1 is an open reading frame whose function is uncertain. V lost 4 bases, J lost 4 bases, and 3 bases stayed unmatched. CDR3 length: 14 residues. The CDR3 coding sequence is TGCGCCAGCAGTCTGGACAGGTTTAATGAAAAACTGTTTTTT. It specifies CASSLDRFNEKLFF.

This chain links TRBV7-6 with TRBJ2-5, with 9 bases that match TRBD1. CDR3 length: 16 amino acids. V lost 2 bases to trimming and J lost 1 base; unmatched junction nucleotides: 5. Germline V gives CDR1 SGHVS, CDR2 FNYEAQ. DNA for the CDR3: TGTGCCAGCAGCTTAACGGGACAGGGCAGCCAAGAGACCCAGTACTTC. Its translation: CASSLTGQGSQETQYF.

V is TRBV5-1 and J is TRBJ2-2; TRBD1 aligns across 12 bases. J gave up 6 bases and V 4 bases, and 4 bases lay outside the gene matches. The germline V gene has CDR1 SGHRS and CDR2 YFSETQ. The CDR3 has 15 residues. The chain's CDR3 is CASSPGQGAAGELFF. In DNA, the CDR3 is TGCGCCAGCAGCCCGGGACAGGGGGCGGCCGGGGAGCTGTTTTTT. Looking up the rest from reference TRBV5-1 and TRBJ2-2 gives the full variable domain: KAGVTQTPRYLIKTRGQQVTLSCSPISGHRSVSWYQQTPGQGLQFLFEYFSETQRNKGNFPGRFSGRQFSNSRSEMNVSTLELGDSALYLCASSPGQGAAGELFFGEGSRLTVL.

The genes are TRBV6-5 and TRBJ2-2, with 9 bases that match TRBD2. This CDR3 is 14 amino acids long. The ends lost 6 bases at V and 6 bases at J; junction bases unmatched: 5. Germline V gene sequence: CDR1 MNHEY, CDR2 SVGAGI. The CDR3 nucleotides read TGTGCCAGCAGCCAGGGACTAGCCGCCGGGGAGCTGTTTTTT. It yields the protein CASSQGLAAGELFF.

The chain joins TRBV12-3 or TRBV12-4 to TRBJ2-7; no clear D. Trimming left V 6 bases short and J 2 bases short, with 11 bases between. CDR3 length: 13 residues. The CDR3 region has the DNA TGTGCCAGCAGCAAACCTGGACCCTACGAGCAGTACTTC. Amino acids: CASSKPGPYEQYF.

This chain links TRBV7-9 with TRBJ2-5, with D unresolved. The CDR3 contains 15 residues. The V gene lost 0 bases and the J gene lost 7 bases, with 15 bases spanning the gap. Looked up from germline, CDR1 is SEHNR and CDR2 is FQNEAQ (reference sequence). As DNA, the CDR3 is TGTGCCAGCAGCTTAGCCCCTGATCCCCTAAGGACCCAGTACTTC. Translation gives CASSLAPDPLRTQYF. The variable domain in full, completed from reference TRBV7-9 and TRBJ2-5, reads DTGVSQNPRHKITKRGQNVTFRCDPISEHNRLYWYRQTLGQGPEFLTYFQNEAQLEKSRLLSDRFSAERPKGSFSTLEIQRTEQGDSAMYLCASSLAPDPLRTQYFGPGTRLLVL.

The gene calls are TRBV15 and TRBJ1-3; a possible D gene is TRBD1 (6 bases). Looked up from germline, CDR1 is LNHNV and CDR2 is YYDKDF (reference sequence). The germline V and J ends were trimmed by 0 bases and 0 bases, with 12 bases remaining between them. CDR3 length: 17 amino acids. DNA for the CDR3: TGTGCCACCAGCAGAGATCTTACAGGGAGCTCTGGAAACACCATATATTTT. It translates to CATSRDLTGSSGNTIYF.

The chain carries TRBV28 and TRBJ1-1; 7 bases are a match to TRBD1. The CDR3 spans 13 residues. The J segment lost 8 bases and the V segment lost 3 bases, leaving 6 bases of the junction unmatched. Germline V gene sequence: CDR1 MDHEN, CDR2 SYDVKM. The CDR3 protein is CASSLRQGREAFF. The DNA for the CDR3 is TGTGCCAGCAGTTTGAGACAGGGCCGAGAAGCTTTCTTT.

The count of this clone is one. The genes are TRBV29-1 and TRBJ2-7; 9 bases are a match to TRBD2. The J segment lost 1 base and the V segment lost 6 bases, leaving 13 bases of the junction unmatched. Looked up from germline, CDR1 is SQVTM and CDR2 is ANQGSEA. The CDR3 runs 16 residues. In DNA, the CDR3 is TGCAGCGTGGTATCCGCCGGGACTAGCCAATCCTACGAGCAGTACTTC. Protein sequence: CSVVSAGTSQSYEQYF.

The V gene is TRBV21-1, the J gene TRBJ2-7; TRBD2, as called in the table, went unchecked against the DNA. TRBV21-1 is noted as a pseudogene. The CDR3 runs to 14 residues. The CDR3 DNA follows: TGTGCCAGCCAGCACGGGGAAACTGCCTACGAGCAGTACTTC. This sequence encodes CASQHGETAYEQYF.

The chain links TRBV19 to TRBJ2-4; possibly TRBD1 for D (6 bases). Per germline, CDR1 LNHDA and CDR2 SQIVND (reference sequence). The germline V and J ends were trimmed by 4 bases and 1 base, with 11 bases remaining between them. This CDR3 is 15 amino acids long. This CDR3 is CASSNYREAKNIQYF. The CDR3 DNA follows: TGTGCCAGTAGTAATTACAGGGAGGCCAAAAACATTCAGTACTTC.

This clone showed up just once. The V and J genes are TRBV2 and TRBJ1-1; D unresolved. This CDR3 spans 12 amino acids. Trimming left V 1 base short and J 3 bases short, with 3 bases between. CDR1 and CDR2 (germline): SNHLY, FYNNEI. The CDR3 DNA reads TGTGCCAGCAGTGAAGATCACACTGAAGCTTTCTTT. Its translation: CASSEDHTEAFF.

J is TRBJ1-6 and V is TRBV20-1; the D is unclear. CDR3 size: 14 residues. Per germline, CDR1 DFQATT and CDR2 SNEGSKA (reference sequence). Trimming stripped 3 bases from V and 6 bases from J, with 12 bases between. The CDR3 bases are TGCAGTGCTAGTCCGGATCTCTTTAATTCACCCCTCCACTTT. Amino acids: CSASPDLFNSPLHF.

This chain connects TRBV5-1 to TRBJ1-5; a weak D match, TRBD1 (5 bases). The CDR3 runs 14 residues. Per germline, CDR1 SGHRS and CDR2 YFSETQ. Between the trimmed V and J ends, which lost 0 bases and 3 bases, there was a span of 7 bases. The CDR3 region is CASSLGGFNQPQHF. CDR3 nucleotides: TGCGCCAGCAGCTTGGGGGGGTTCAATCAGCCCCAGCATTTT.

This clone has only one observation. This chain uses TRBV7-9 with TRBJ1-5; D gene uncertain. The CDR3 is made up of 10 amino acids. From germline, CDR1 is SEHNR and CDR2 FQNEAQ (reference sequence). The V end lost 5 bases, the J end lost 6 bases, and 2 bases lay between the germline ends. The CDR3 reads CASSGQPQHF. The CDR3 DNA is TGTGCCAGCAGCGGTCAGCCCCAGCATTTT.